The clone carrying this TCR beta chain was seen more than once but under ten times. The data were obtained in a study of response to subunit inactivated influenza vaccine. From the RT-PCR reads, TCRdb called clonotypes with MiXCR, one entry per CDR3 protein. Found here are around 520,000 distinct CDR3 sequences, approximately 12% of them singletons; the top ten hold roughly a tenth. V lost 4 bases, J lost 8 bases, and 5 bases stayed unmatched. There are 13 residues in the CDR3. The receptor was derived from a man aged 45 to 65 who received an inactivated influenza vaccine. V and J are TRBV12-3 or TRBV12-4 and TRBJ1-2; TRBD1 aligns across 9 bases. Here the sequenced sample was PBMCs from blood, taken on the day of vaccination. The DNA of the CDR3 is TGTGCCAGCAGTTCACAGGGGGCGCGCGGCTACACCTTC. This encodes CASSSQGARGYTF.